The clone carrying this T cell receptor (beta chain) appeared a few times. Its antigen is unidentified. This entry comes from a study of T cell repertoires in cytomegalovirus infection. Study-wide context: Through public TCR beta signatures, both CMV infection and matching HLA type were indicated.

TCRdb used MiXCR to reprocess the reads, holding one entry per CDR3 protein. The sample carries around 540,000 distinct CDR3 sequences, 30% to 40% recorded once. CDR1 and CDR2 from the germline V gene are SGHTA and FQGTGA. With 6 bases removed from V and 7 bases from J, the gap between germline ends came to 13 bases. The CDR3 contains 13 residues. The source of this sequence is a human donor in good health (CMV status not recorded). Some clones in this sample may be carry-over from other donors' samples. V and J are TRBV7-3 and TRBJ2-1; D is uncertain. Sequencing was performed on cultured PBMCs, taken from culture after CMV antigen stimulation. CDR3 amino acids: CASSLSGWNEQFF. The CDR3 bases are TGTGCCAGCAGTCTTTCTGGTTGGAATGAGCAGTTCTTC. Variable domain in full (rest from reference TRBV7-3 and TRBJ2-1): GAGVSQTPSNKVTEKGKYVELRCDPISGHTALYWYRQSLGQGPEFLIYFQGTGAADDSGLPNDRFFAVRPEGSVSTLKIQRTERGDSAVYLCASSLSGWNEQFFGPGTRLTVL.